Listed below are T cell receptor beta chains from one sample, sequenced in a study of cytomegalovirus exposure and HLA in healthy donors. Sequencing used immunoSEQ multiplex PCR; TCRdb keeps in-frame clones, though not all of them. Found here are 100,000 to 150,000 clones, approximately 85% of them singletons; the top ten hold roughly 10%. Sequencing was performed on PBMCs. The receptors here all came from a male donor in good health and CMV-seropositive. CDR3s leave out the opening cysteine and the closing phenylalanine or tryptophan. The order of the fields is V gene, CDR3 protein.

v_call: TRBV30; cdr3_aa: AWSRLQGRRMNTEAF
v_call: TRBV5-4; cdr3_aa: ASSLTDTQY
v_call: TRBV7-2; cdr3_aa: ASSGDRFVHEQY
v_call: TRBV28; cdr3_aa: ASSAAGTAPNQPQH
v_call: TRBV27; cdr3_aa: ASSRQGSQTGELF
v_call: TRBV5-8; cdr3_aa: ASSLAVTGELF
v_call: TRBV4-1; cdr3_aa: ASSQGGLADNVQY
v_call: TRBV15; cdr3_aa: ATSILTTVYNEQF
v_call: TRBV7-2; cdr3_aa: ASSLAPGRTGELF
v_call: TRBV4-3; cdr3_aa: ASSQGSQPQH
v_call: TRBV4-3; cdr3_aa: ASSQMVGTATDKQF
v_call: TRBV19; cdr3_aa: ASSLTGSYEQY
v_call: TRBV5-4; cdr3_aa: ASSLVWASGSPGLGTQY
v_call: TRBV7-2; cdr3_aa: ASSLLPGAAYEQY
v_call: TRBV11-2; cdr3_aa: ASSHLVTGGEELF
v_call: TRBV6-5; cdr3_aa: ASNPGGAGGETQY
v_call: TRBV2; cdr3_aa: ASGDRGQVEPQH
v_call: TRBV4-2; cdr3_aa: ASSQGRKTEAF
v_call: TRBV7-7; cdr3_aa: ASSPDRTPGEQY
v_call: TRBV7-6; cdr3_aa: ASSLGGGPYEQY
v_call: TRBV2; cdr3_aa: ASSAGGAPEAF
v_call: TRBV9; cdr3_aa: ASSPRQGGRETQY
v_call: TRBV9; cdr3_aa: ASSARQEVSGNTIY
v_call: TRBV28; cdr3_aa: ASSATQGGLYNEQF
v_call: TRBV18; cdr3_aa: ASSPPVRGPIGNTIY